The 17 T cell receptor beta chains in this list originate from one sample, sequenced in a study of blood T cell repertoires in COVID-19. This table comes from immunoSEQ multiplex PCR, and its TCRdb copy is limited to in-frame clones, with some not included. This sample has approximately 290,000 clones; roughly four fifths occur once, and the top ten carry around a sixth. Specimen: peripheral blood. These receptor sequences come from a person aged 65-85 years with COVID-19, enrolled during active disease.

The CDR3 loop is CASSLPQRETQYF. DNA for the CDR3: TGTGCCAGCAGCTTGCCCCAGCGGGAGACCCAGTACTTC. The chain joins TRBV5-4 to TRBJ2-5; D is possibly TRBD2 (5 bases). This CDR3 has 13 amino acids. The ends were cut back, 1 base at V and 5 bases at J, with 9 bases in the middle. From germline, CDR1 is SGHNT and CDR2 YYREEE (reference sequence).

The J gene is TRBJ1-6, the V gene TRBV4-3, with 7 bases fitting TRBD1. This CDR3 has 15 amino acids. The ends lost 3 bases at V and 7 bases at J; junction bases unmatched: 6. CDR1 is LGHNA, CDR2 YSLEER, per germline. CDR3 in DNA: TGCGCCAGCAGCCATCGGACAGGTCCAAATTCACCCCTCCACTTT. It translates to CASSHRTGPNSPLHF.

The chain is built from TRBV7-9 and TRBJ1-6; D remains unclear. Germline V gives CDR1 SEHNR, CDR2 FQNEAQ (reference sequence). There are 14 residues in the CDR3. V shed 5 bases and J shed 7 bases, with 12 bases lying between them. CDR3 sequence (DNA): TGTGCCAGCAGCGCTTCACCAGAAAATTCACCCCTCCACTTT. It codes for CASSASPENSPLHF.

V gene TRBV7-3 combines with J gene TRBJ2-1; TRBD2 matches at 8 bases. Germline V gene data show CDR1 as SGHTA and CDR2 as FQGTGA. The V gene end was trimmed by 1 base and the J gene end by 1 base; junction bases not matched to a gene: 3. The CDR3 has 16 amino acids. CDR3 coding DNA: TGTGCCAGCAGCTTAATAGCGGGATCATCCTACAATGAGCAGTTCTTC. This sequence encodes CASSLIAGSSYNEQFF.

The sample holds one count of this clone. The chain's CDR3 is CAWRQPRGDNSPLHF. DNA for the CDR3: TGTGCCTGGAGACAACCACGGGGGGATAATTCACCCCTCCACTTT. The gene calls are TRBV30 and TRBJ1-6; perhaps TRBD1 as D (5 bases). Trimming cost V 3 bases and J 5 bases, with 14 bases left between them. The CDR3 extends over 15 amino acids. Germline V gives CDR1 GTSNPN, CDR2 SVGIG (reference sequence). Variable domain in full (rest from reference TRBV30 and TRBJ1-6): SQTIHQWPATLVQPVGSPLSLECTVEGTSNPNLYWYRQAAGRGLQLLFYSVGIGQISSEVPQNLSASRPQDRQFILSSKKLLLSDSGFYLCAWRQPRGDNSPLHFGNGTRLTVT.

This clone appeared once. Other DNA sequences from this sample encode an identical CDR3 as well. The CDR3 nucleotides are TGTGCCAGCAGCCCTACCCACACAGATACGCAGTATTTT. Amino acid sequence: CASSPTHTDTQYF. The V gene is TRBV9, the J gene TRBJ2-3; D is uncertain. Germline-derived CDR1 and CDR2 are SGDLS and YYNGEE. Trimming removed 4 bases from V and 2 bases from J, with 8 bases in between. The CDR3 totals 13 residues.

The gene calls are TRBV4-3 and TRBJ2-3; D is perhaps TRBD1 (6 bases). Looked up from germline, CDR1 is LGHNA and CDR2 is YSLEER. V lost 4 bases and J 7 bases, leaving 15 bases between the germline ends. The CDR3 is 14 residues long. The CDR3 DNA reads TGCGCCAGCAGCCCGGTGCTAGGGGGTTATACGCAGTATTTT. Protein product: CASSPVLGGYTQYF.

CDR3 sequence: CASSYRGPGEKLFF. The CDR3, as DNA: TGTGCCAGCAGTTACAGGGGGCCTGGTGAAAAACTGTTTTTT. The chain has TRBV21-1 and TRBJ1-4; no check of the table's D call, TRBD1, against the DNA was made. TRBV21-1 is a pseudogene segment. The CDR3 totals 14 residues.

The chain employs TRBV27 and TRBJ1-1; 7 positions match TRBD1. With 0 bases clipped from V and 3 bases from J, the junction kept 13 bases outside the gene matches. The CDR3 is 18 residues long. Germline V CDR1 and CDR2: MNHEY, SMNVEV (reference sequence). The CDR3: CASSLSSLSYRGYTEAFF. Written as DNA, the CDR3 is TGTGCCAGCAGTTTATCGTCACTTTCCTACAGGGGTTACACTGAAGCTTTCTTT.

The genes are TRBV11-2 and TRBJ1-6; 9 bases are a match to TRBD1. The germline gives CDR1 SGHAT, CDR2 FQNNGV. The V gene end was trimmed by 5 bases and the J gene end by 7 bases; junction bases not matched to a gene: 6. The CDR3 sequence is 15 residues long. This CDR3 reads CASSGNRGPNSPLHF. CDR3 bases: TGTGCCAGCAGCGGAAACAGGGGGCCGAATTCACCCCTCCACTTT.

This rearrangement joins TRBV6-5 to TRBJ1-6; 8 bases line up with TRBD1. The trim removed 6 bases at V and 14 bases at J, leaving 12 bases unmatched. The CDR3 has 14 amino acids. Germline V gene sequence: CDR1 MNHEY, CDR2 SVGAGI. The CDR3 sequence is CASRQRDRSFTLHF. In nucleotides, the CDR3 is TGTGCCAGCAGACAAAGGGACAGGTCTTTCACCCTCCACTTT.

The CDR3 is CASSQGQGNPIGDEKLFF. CDR3 sequence (DNA): TGTGCCAGCAGCCAAGGACAGGGGAACCCGATAGGGGATGAAAAACTGTTTTTT. The V gene is TRBV7-9, the J gene TRBJ1-4, with 9 bases lining up with TRBD1. The CDR3 spans 18 residues. After removal of 5 bases from V and 6 bases from J, the junction contained 16 bases not matched to a gene. Germline assignment: CDR1 SEHNR and CDR2 FQNEAQ (reference sequence).

The rearrangement links TRBV11-3 to TRBJ2-3; D might be TRBD1 (6 bases). This CDR3 has 12 residues. Germline V gives CDR1 SGHNT, CDR2 YENEEA. The V end lost 4 bases, the J end lost 7 bases, and 9 bases lay between the germline ends. CDR3 sequence (DNA): TGTGCCAGCAGCTGGGGACAAAATACGCAGTATTTT. It codes for CASSWGQNTQYF.

This rearrangement joins TRBV5-1 to TRBJ1-6; D ambiguous. This CDR3 is 13 amino acids long. Germline-derived CDR1 and CDR2 are SGHRS and YFSETQ. Trimming cost V 2 bases and J 7 bases, with 7 bases left between them. The CDR3 sequence is CASSLELNSPLHF. The CDR3 DNA reads TGCGCCAGCAGCTTAGAGTTGAATTCACCCCTCCACTTT.

The chain links TRBV6-5 to TRBJ1-2; TRBD1 aligns across 10 bases. The CDR3 length is 15 residues. Trimming removed 2 bases from V and 7 bases from J; junction bases left unmatched: 7. Germline CDR1 is MNHEY and CDR2 is SVGAGI. The CDR3, as DNA: TGTGCCAGCAGTTACAAAGACAGGGGGCTAAGTGGCTACACCTTC. Translated, it gives CASSYKDRGLSGYTF.

The chain combines TRBV3-1 (or the pseudogene TRBV3-2) with TRBJ2-1; the D gene is possibly TRBD2 (5 bases). Between the trimmed V and J ends, which lost 6 bases and 9 bases, there was a span of 12 bases. The CDR3 extends over 12 amino acids. Germline loops: CDR1 LGHDT, CDR2 YNNKEL (reference sequence). The CDR3 spells CASSREGLEQFF. The CDR3 DNA is TGTGCCAGCAGTCGGGAAGGCCTTGAGCAGTTCTTC.

The chain employs TRBV2 and TRBJ1-6; a possible D gene is TRBD1 (5 bases). Deletions cut 5 bases from V and 0 bases from J, with 8 bases between. From germline, CDR1 is SNHLY and CDR2 FYNNEI. The CDR3 is 15 residues long. The CDR3 DNA sequence: TGTGCCAGCAGTACGACAGTCTCCTATAATTCACCCCTCCACTTT. It encodes CASSTTVSYNSPLHF.